What follows are 26 T cell receptor beta chains derived from one specimen sequenced in a study of T cells in Graves' hyperthyroidism and ophthalmopathy. Regions amplified from RNA transcripts were the TCR beta CDR3 regions. HTBI primers drove first-round RT-PCR of the TCR CDR3. Via MiXCR, TCRdb re-called the multiplex PCR reads, giving one row per CDR3 protein. The sample carries hundreds of thousands of distinct CDR3 sequences, less than 20% recorded once. Sequencing used blood. Receptor source: a woman between 18 and 30 years old with Graves' hyperthyroidism.

There are many counts of this clonotype. The chain has TRBV6-1 and TRBJ2-7; no clear D gene. The CDR3 totals 13 residues. V gave up 7 bases and J gave up 2 bases, with 12 bases separating them. Germline V gene lookup returns CDR1 MNHNS and CDR2 SASEGT. CDR3 sequence: CASTSTSTYEQYF. CDR3 coding DNA: TGTGCCAGCACCTCGACATCTACCTACGAGCAGTACTTC.

Only a few counts were recorded for this clonotype. The J gene is TRBJ1-2, the V gene TRBV9; no clear D. The CDR3 spans 11 residues. The V end lost 3 bases, the J end lost 10 bases, and 10 bases lay between the germline ends. Germline CDR1 SGDLS, CDR2 YYNGEE. Here the CDR3 reads CASSEGLVYTF. The CDR3 region has the DNA TGTGCCAGCAGCGAGGGTCTTGTCTACACCTTC.

This clonotype was detected many times. CDR3 sequence reads: CASRDRGRDTQYF. The CDR3 region has the DNA TGTGCCAGCCGGGACAGGGGGCGAGATACGCAGTATTTT. The V gene is TRBV28, the J gene TRBJ2-3; 12 positions agree with TRBD1. Germline assignment: CDR1 MDHEN and CDR2 SYDVKM. This CDR3 region has 13 residues. The trim removed 8 bases at V and 5 bases at J, leaving 2 bases unmatched.

This clonotype has at least ten counts. The chain recombines TRBV29-1 with TRBJ2-7; 8 bases are a match to TRBD1. J was trimmed by 9 bases and V by 3 bases; bases with no gene match: 13. This CDR3 spans 14 amino acids. Germline CDR1 SQVTM, CDR2 ANQGSEA. CDR3 loop: CSVERGTGAQGQYF. CDR3 coding DNA: TGCAGCGTTGAGAGAGGGACAGGCGCCCAGGGGCAGTACTTC.

The sample holds a few counts of this clonotype. The rearrangement uses TRBV20-1 and TRBJ1-5; TRBD1 might be the D (5 bases). The germline V gene has CDR1 DFQATT and CDR2 SNEGSKA (reference sequence). The CDR3 extends over 13 amino acids. Trimming left V 6 bases short and J 0 bases short, with 9 bases between. The CDR3 loop is CSARAVSNQPQHF. CDR3 sequence (DNA): TGCAGTGCCAGGGCCGTTAGCAATCAGCCCCAGCATTTT.

The chain couples TRBV12-3 or TRBV12-4 to TRBJ2-3, with 9 bases fitting TRBD1. The length of the CDR3 is 16 residues. The V segment lost 6 bases and the J segment 4 bases; nucleotides outside the gene matches: 11. CDR3 in DNA: TGTGCCAGCAGCTCTCTCTACAGGGGGCTCGCAGATACGCAGTATTTT. Protein: CASSSLYRGLADTQYF.

This clonotype appeared many times. This rearrangement joins TRBV28 to TRBJ2-7; 10 nucleotides agree with TRBD2. Germline CDR1 MDHEN, CDR2 SYDVKM. The CDR3 has 15 residues. Germline trimming cut 5 bases from V and 1 base from J; bases unmatched to any gene: 5. The CDR3: CASSPGTSVSYEQYF. The DNA for the CDR3 is TGTGCCAGCAGTCCAGGGACTAGCGTGTCCTACGAGCAGTACTTC.

The chain couples TRBV4-1 to TRBJ1-2; D gene uncertain. This CDR3 region has 13 residues. V was trimmed by 3 bases and J by 8 bases, leaving 13 bases between them. The germline V gene has CDR1 MGHRA and CDR2 YSYEKL. CDR3 sequence (DNA): TGCGCCAGCAGCCAGGTCGTCCTTTGGGGCTACACCTTC. Its protein product is CASSQVVLWGYTF.

This clonotype was seen ten or more times. V is TRBV30 and J is TRBJ2-1; D may be TRBD2 (5 bases). The V end was cut by 0 bases, the J end by 5 bases, with 8 bases between. CDR1 and CDR2 from the germline V gene are GTSNPN and SVGIG (reference sequence). CDR3 length: 13 amino acids. The CDR3 coding sequence is TGTGCCTGGAGTGTAACAGCGGACAATGAGCAGTTCTTC. Protein: CAWSVTADNEQFF. Supplemented by reference TRBV30 and TRBJ2-1, the full variable domain reads SQTIHQWPATLVQPVGSPLSLECTVEGTSNPNLYWYRQAAGRGLQLLFYSVGIGQISSEVPQNLSASRPQDRQFILSSKKLLLSDSGFYLCAWSVTADNEQFFGPGTRLTVL.

The V gene is TRBV19, the J gene TRBJ2-1; no reliable D call. The CDR3 consists of 13 residues. CDR1 LNHDA and CDR2 SQIVND come from the germline V gene (reference sequence). V gave up 5 bases and J gave up 6 bases, with 11 bases separating them. CDR3 DNA: TGTGCCAGTAGTTGGGCTACCCGCAATGAGCAGTTCTTC. Translated: CASSWATRNEQFF.

There are many counts of this clonotype. Here the CDR3 DNA reads TGTGCCAGCAGTCCAGCGGGCGACCGAAATACGCAGTATTTT. This codes for CASSPAGDRNTQYF. The chain joins TRBV12-3 or TRBV12-4 to TRBJ2-3; perhaps TRBD2 as D (6 bases). This CDR3 spans 14 amino acids. Trimming took 5 bases from V and 7 from J, leaving 16 bases between them.

This clonotype has a handful of counts. This chain uses TRBV5-1 with TRBJ2-3; D gene ambiguous. Germline loops: CDR1 SGHRS, CDR2 YFSETQ. Trimming removed 0 bases at V and 0 bases at J, with 8 bases between. The CDR3 extends over 15 amino acids. CDR3 DNA: TGCGCCAGCAGCTTGGTTCCCTATAGCACAGATACGCAGTATTTT. This gives the protein CASSLVPYSTDTQYF.

This clonotype turned up a few times. The rearrangement joins TRBV9 to TRBJ2-3; D unclear. The CDR3 runs to 14 residues. V dropped 4 bases and J dropped 1 base, with 10 bases sitting between them. From germline, CDR1 is SGDLS and CDR2 YYNGEE. The CDR3 loop is CASSPTAGTDTQYF. The CDR3 DNA reads TGTGCCAGCAGCCCTACGGCTGGCACAGATACGCAGTATTTT.

Many counts were recorded for this clonotype. V gene TRBV3-1 combines with J gene TRBJ2-7; D perhaps matches TRBD1 (6 bases). V dropped 0 bases and J dropped 9 bases, with 9 bases sitting between them. Germline values: CDR1 LGHDT, CDR2 YNNKEL (reference sequence). This CDR3 has 12 amino acids. The CDR3 loop is CASSQDRGWQYF. CDR3 sequence (DNA): TGTGCCAGCAGCCAAGACAGGGGATGGCAGTACTTC.

In its sample, this clonotype was seen a few times. The chain couples TRBV7-8 to TRBJ1-2, with D maybe TRBD1 (5 bases). The CDR3 has 15 residues. Trimming pared 2 bases from V and 6 bases from J, leaving 16 bases between. CDR1 is SGHVS, CDR2 FQNEAQ, per germline. This CDR3 reads CASSLLPQGKDGYTF. In DNA form, the CDR3 reads TGTGCCAGCAGCTTACTTCCCCAGGGAAAGGATGGCTACACCTTC.

This clonotype has a count of ten or more. The chain combines TRBV20-1 with TRBJ1-1; 7 nucleotides align to TRBD1. V was clipped by 5 bases and J by 0 bases; unmatched bases: 6. The CDR3 totals 14 residues. In germline, CDR1 is DFQATT, CDR2 SNEGSKA (reference sequence). This chain's CDR3 is CSAPRTGMNTEAFF. Here the CDR3 DNA reads TGCAGTGCTCCGAGGACAGGCATGAACACTGAAGCTTTCTTT.

There are many counts of this clonotype. The CDR3 here is CSAGGGGQGRGYTF. DNA for the CDR3: TGCAGTGCTGGGGGGGGAGGACAGGGCAGAGGCTACACCTTC. The chain is built from TRBV20-1 and TRBJ1-2, with TRBD1 matching 8 bases. This CDR3 contains 14 residues. Germline CDR1 reads DFQATT; CDR2 reads SNEGSKA (reference sequence). J gave up 8 bases and V 5 bases, and 13 bases lay outside the gene matches.

This clonotype was observed a few times. The chain couples TRBV5-6 to TRBJ1-6; TRBD1 agrees at 7 bases. The V segment lost 9 bases and the J segment 7 bases; nucleotides outside the gene matches: 4. CDR1 is SGHDT, CDR2 YYEEEE, per germline. CDR3 length: 12 residues. In nucleotides, the CDR3 is TGTGCCATCAGGGGGGGGAATTCACCCCTCCACTTT. This gives the protein CAIRGGNSPLHF.

On this clonotype itself: Since a much larger clone is just one base distant, this may be a read error. The gene calls are TRBV7-9 and TRBJ2-5; 10 bases match TRBD2. The CDR3 is 15 residues long. V lost 5 bases to trimming and J lost 5 bases; unmatched junction nucleotides: 8. CDR1 and CDR2 (germline): SEHNR, FQNEAQ (reference sequence). CDR3 nucleotide sequence: TGTGCCAGCAGCCCAACGCCGACTAGCGGGGAGACCCAGTACTTC. Its protein is CASSPTPTSGETQYF.

This chain joins TRBV2 and TRBJ2-7; 11 positions agree with TRBD1. Germline V gives CDR1 SNHLY, CDR2 FYNNEI. The V gene end was trimmed by 8 bases and the J gene end by 3 bases; junction bases not matched to a gene: 12. The CDR3 spans 16 residues. Here the CDR3 DNA reads TGTGCCAGCGTCCGGGACAGGGGGTCTTCATTCTACGAGCAGTACTTC. Translation gives CASVRDRGSSFYEQYF.

The chain combines TRBV6-1 with TRBJ1-1, with TRBD1 as a possible D gene (6 bases). The CDR3 length is 15 residues. Per the germline V gene, CDR1 is MNHNS and CDR2 is SASEGT. Trimming removed 6 bases at V and 3 bases at J, with 17 bases between. The CDR3 loop reads CASREGVPGDTEAFF. CDR3 in DNA: TGTGCCAGCAGGGAGGGGGTCCCTGGGGACACTGAAGCTTTCTTT.

The sample holds many counts of this clonotype. The J gene is TRBJ2-1, the V gene TRBV12-3 or TRBV12-4; D is possibly TRBD2 (5 bases). Trimming removed 5 bases from V and 4 bases from J, with 9 bases in between. This CDR3 has 13 amino acids. Written as DNA, the CDR3 is TGTGCCAGCAGTCCCACTAGATACAATGAGCAGTTCTTC. Translated, it gives CASSPTRYNEQFF.

This clonotype appeared many times. The CDR3 region has the DNA TGTGCCAGCAGTGGGGCAGGGAAGAATCAGCCCCAGCATTTT. Its protein is CASSGAGKNQPQHF. The J gene is TRBJ1-5, the V gene TRBV12-3 or TRBV12-4, with D maybe TRBD1 (5 bases). Trimming took 5 bases from V and 4 from J, leaving 12 bases between them. This CDR3 is built from 14 residues.

This clonotype was counted ten times or more. This CDR3 reads CASNTGLVITGELFF. The CDR3 coding sequence is TGTGCCAGCAATACGGGACTAGTTATCACCGGGGAGCTGTTTTTT. The chain joins TRBV28 to TRBJ2-2, with 8 positions matching TRBD2. Trimming removed 7 bases from V and 4 bases from J; junction bases left unmatched: 8. Looked up from germline, CDR1 is MDHEN and CDR2 is SYDVKM. The CDR3 runs 15 residues.

This clonotype was counted at least ten times. The rearrangement links TRBV28 to TRBJ2-5; D is ambiguous. The CDR3 consists of 13 residues. V was clipped by 8 bases and J by 2 bases, with 12 bases between them. Germline-derived CDR1 and CDR2 are MDHEN and SYDVKM. CDR3: CASANTIQETQYF. The CDR3 bases are TGTGCCAGCGCTAACACAATTCAAGAGACCCAGTACTTC.

This clonotype was observed at least ten times. The V call is TRBV13, the J call TRBJ2-1; 9 bases line up with TRBD2. The CDR3 extends over 16 amino acids. The junction had 6 bases not matched to a gene; V was cut back by 1 base and J by 5 bases. Germline V gives CDR1 PRHDT, CDR2 FYEKMQ (reference sequence). CDR3 in amino acids: CASSLEAGGPHNEQFF. CDR3 in DNA: TGTGCCAGCAGCTTAGAGGCGGGGGGGCCTCACAATGAGCAGTTCTTC.